This T cell receptor (beta chain) stems from a study of blood T cell repertoires in COVID-19. On the study more broadly: Samples taken during acute and convalescent COVID-19 were collected in the United States, Italy and Spain. PBMCs, B-cell-depleted T cells, or T cells were the source of the cDNA or gDNA that made up the material.

The CDR3 length is 11 residues. Germline assignment: CDR1 LNHDA and CDR2 SQIVND (reference sequence). V lost 3 bases to trimming and J lost 7 bases, with 6 bases between them. As originally analysed: The assay estimated nucleated cells by amplifying reference gene primers. Using immunoSEQ multiplex PCR, the repertoire was profiled, and TCRdb retains in-frame clones only, with some absent. V and J calls and clone size follow that table, whereas D and trimming were derived from the DNA. The data hold about 170,000 clones, with approximately 80% observed a single time. The sequenced material came from peripheral blood. The gene calls are TRBV19 and TRBJ1-2; D is undetermined. The sequence came from a woman older than 75 with active or convalescent COVID-19. CDR3 bases: TGTGCCAGTAGTATCGAGGGTGGCTACACCTTC. Its protein is CASSIEGGYTF.